The clone carrying this TCR beta chain was recorded a few times. This entry belongs to a study of T cells after yellow fever vaccination. TCRdb reprocessed the 5' RACE reads via MiXCR and lists one record per CDR3 protein. The sample has 250,000 to 400,000 distinct CDR3 sequences, over 4% seen once. This CDR3 comprises 15 residues. CDR1 is DFQATT, CDR2 SNEGSKA, per germline (reference sequence). V lost 1 base and J 17 bases, leaving 26 bases between the germline ends. This TCR derives from a man aged 18-30 years who received the YFV17D yellow fever vaccine. The sample was PBMCs, taken 5 days after the yellow fever booster vaccination. This rearrangement joins TRBV20-1 to TRBJ1-4; D is undetermined. Here the CDR3 DNA reads TGCAGTGCTAGAGTTTGGACGGACCCCCCAGGCCCACTCTTTTTT. Translation: CSARVWTDPPGPLFF.